This T cell receptor (beta chain) was sequenced in a study of blood T cell repertoires in COVID-19. The table came from immunoSEQ multiplex PCR; TCRdb's copy has only in-frame clones and leaves some out. The sample lists 350,000 to 400,000 clones, 80% to 90% occurring once. V lost 4 bases, J lost 2 bases, and 7 bases stayed unmatched. The CDR3 runs 15 residues. Germline V gives CDR1 SGDLS, CDR2 YYNGEE. Donors in Cohort 3 counted as recovered after two negative PCRs, clearance, or symptom resolution. This chain joins TRBV9 and TRBJ1-2; 8 nucleotides align to TRBD1. This clonotype was obtained from a man aged 18 to 29 who had recovered from COVID-19. The sample was PBMCs or T cells enriched from blood (not recorded which). As DNA, the CDR3 is TGTGCCAGCAGCCAAACAGGGGGTTCAAACTATGGCTACACCTTC. This encodes CASSQTGGSNYGYTF. The variable domain in full, completed from reference TRBV9 and TRBJ1-2, reads DSGVTQTPKHLITATGQRVTLRCSPRSGDLSVYWYQQSLDQGLQFLIQYYNGEERAKGNILERFSAQQFPDLHSELNLSSLELGDSALYFCASSQTGGSNYGYTFGSGTRLTVV.